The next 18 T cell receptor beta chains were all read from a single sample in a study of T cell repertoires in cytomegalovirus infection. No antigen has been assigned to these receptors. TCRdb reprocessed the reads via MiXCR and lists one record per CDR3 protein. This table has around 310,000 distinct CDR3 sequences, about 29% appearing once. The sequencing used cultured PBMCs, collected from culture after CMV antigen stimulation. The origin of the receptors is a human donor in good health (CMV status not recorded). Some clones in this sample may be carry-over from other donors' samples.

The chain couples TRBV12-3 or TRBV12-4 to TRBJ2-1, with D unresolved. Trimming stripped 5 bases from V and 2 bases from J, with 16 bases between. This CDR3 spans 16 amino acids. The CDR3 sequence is CASSRRDAITYNEQFF. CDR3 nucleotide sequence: TGTGCCAGCAGTAGACGAGACGCGATTACCTACAATGAGCAGTTCTTC.

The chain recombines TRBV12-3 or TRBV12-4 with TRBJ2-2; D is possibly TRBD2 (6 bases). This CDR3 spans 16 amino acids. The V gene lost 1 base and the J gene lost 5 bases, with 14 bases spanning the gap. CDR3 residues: CASSLGSGGGTGELFF. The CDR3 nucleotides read TGTGCCAGCAGTTTAGGTAGCGGAGGTGGAACCGGGGAGCTGTTTTTT.

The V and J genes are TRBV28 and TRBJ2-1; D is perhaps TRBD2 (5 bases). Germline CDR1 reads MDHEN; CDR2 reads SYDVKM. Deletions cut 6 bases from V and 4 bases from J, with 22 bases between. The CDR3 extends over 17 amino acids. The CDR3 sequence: CASSSATSTTLYNEQFF. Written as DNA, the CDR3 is TGTGCCAGCAGCTCCGCAACTAGTACCACTTTATACAATGAGCAGTTCTTC. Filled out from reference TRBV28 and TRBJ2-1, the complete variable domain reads DVKVTQSSRYLVKRTGEKVFLECVQDMDHENMFWYRQDPGLGLRLIYFSYDVKMKEKGDIPEGYSVSREKKERFSLILESASTNQTSMYLCASSSATSTTLYNEQFFGPGTRLTVL.

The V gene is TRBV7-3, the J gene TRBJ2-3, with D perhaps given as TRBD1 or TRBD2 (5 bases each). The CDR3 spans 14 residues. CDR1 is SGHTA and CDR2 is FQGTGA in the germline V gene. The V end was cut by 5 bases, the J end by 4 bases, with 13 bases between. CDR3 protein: CASSRDGPSDTQYF. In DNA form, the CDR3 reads TGTGCCAGCAGCCGGGACGGGCCTTCAGATACGCAGTATTTT.

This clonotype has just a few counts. CDR3 amino acids: CASSLDRDSSRWDGYTF. The CDR3 nucleotides read TGTGCCAGCAGCTTAGACCGGGACAGCTCCCGGTGGGATGGCTACACCTTC. This chain joins TRBV5-4 and TRBJ1-2; the match to TRBD1 covers 7 bases. This CDR3 is built from 17 residues. V shed 2 bases, J shed 6 bases, and the junction held 16 bases outside the gene matches. Looked up from germline, CDR1 is SGHNT and CDR2 is YYREEE (reference sequence). Full variable domain (rest looked up from reference TRBV5-4 and TRBJ1-2): ETGVTQSPTHLIKTRGQQVTLRCSSQSGHNTVSWYQQALGQGPQFIFQYYREEENGRGNFPPRFSGLQFPNYSSELNVNALELDDSALYLCASSLDRDSSRWDGYTFGSGTRLTVV.

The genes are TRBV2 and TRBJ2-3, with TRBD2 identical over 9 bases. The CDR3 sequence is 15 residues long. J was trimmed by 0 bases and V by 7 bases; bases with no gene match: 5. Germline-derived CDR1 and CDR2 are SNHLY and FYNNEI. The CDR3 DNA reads TGTGCCAGCATTGCTAGCGGGATTAGCACAGATACGCAGTATTTT. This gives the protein CASIASGISTDTQYF.

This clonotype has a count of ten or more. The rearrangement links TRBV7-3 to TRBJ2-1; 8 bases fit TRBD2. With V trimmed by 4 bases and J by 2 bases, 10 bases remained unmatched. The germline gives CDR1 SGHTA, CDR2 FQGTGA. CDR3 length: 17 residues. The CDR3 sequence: CASSSSRGEVTYNEQFF. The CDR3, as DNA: TGTGCCAGCAGCTCGTCGCGGGGGGAGGTCACCTACAATGAGCAGTTCTTC.

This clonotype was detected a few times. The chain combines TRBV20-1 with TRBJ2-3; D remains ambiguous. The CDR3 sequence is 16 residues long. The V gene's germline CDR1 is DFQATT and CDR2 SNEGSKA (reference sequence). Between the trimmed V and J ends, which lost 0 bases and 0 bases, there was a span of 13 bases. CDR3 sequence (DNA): TGCAGTGCTAGAGATAGTGAAGATCTAAGCACAGATACGCAGTATTTT. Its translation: CSARDSEDLSTDTQYF.

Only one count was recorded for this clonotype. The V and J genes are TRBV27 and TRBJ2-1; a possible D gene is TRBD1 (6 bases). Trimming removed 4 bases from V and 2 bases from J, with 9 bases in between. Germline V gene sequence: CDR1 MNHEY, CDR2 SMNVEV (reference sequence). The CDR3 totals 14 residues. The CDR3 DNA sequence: TGTGCCAGCAGTTCCAGGGGCACCTACAATGAGCAGTTCTTC. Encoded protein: CASSSRGTYNEQFF.

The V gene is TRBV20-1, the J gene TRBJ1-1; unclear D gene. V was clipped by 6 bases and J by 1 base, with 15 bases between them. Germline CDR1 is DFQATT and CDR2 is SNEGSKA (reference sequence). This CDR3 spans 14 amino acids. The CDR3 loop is CSAPPAPKNTEAFF. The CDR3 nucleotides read TGCAGTGCACCCCCGGCCCCGAAGAACACTGAAGCTTTCTTT.

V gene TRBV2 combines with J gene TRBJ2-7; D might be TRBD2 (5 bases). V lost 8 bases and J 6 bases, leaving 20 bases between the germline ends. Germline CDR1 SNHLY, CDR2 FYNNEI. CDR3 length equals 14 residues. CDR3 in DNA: TGTGCCAGCCAGGCGGAGGTACCTCCCTCCGAGCAGTACTTC. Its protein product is CASQAEVPPSEQYF.

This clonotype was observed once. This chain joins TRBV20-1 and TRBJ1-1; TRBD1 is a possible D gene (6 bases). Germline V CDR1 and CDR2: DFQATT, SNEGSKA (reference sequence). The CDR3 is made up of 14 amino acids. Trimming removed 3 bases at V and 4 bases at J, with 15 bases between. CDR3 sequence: CSASTGTLGTEAFF. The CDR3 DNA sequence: TGCAGTGCTAGTACAGGGACCCTGGGCACTGAAGCTTTCTTT.

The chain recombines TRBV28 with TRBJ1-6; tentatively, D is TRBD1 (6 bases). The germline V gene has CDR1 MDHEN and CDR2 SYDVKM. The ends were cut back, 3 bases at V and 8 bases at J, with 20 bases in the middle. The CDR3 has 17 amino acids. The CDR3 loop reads CASSFPSGRGRYSPLHF. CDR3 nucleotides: TGTGCCAGCAGTTTCCCCTCGGGCAGGGGAAGGTATTCACCCCTCCACTTT.

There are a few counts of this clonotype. CDR3 protein: CASRAWGTVAKNIQYF. CDR3 nucleotides: TGTGCCAGCAGAGCCTGGGGGACCGTAGCCAAAAACATTCAGTACTTC. The chain has TRBV2 and TRBJ2-4; D tentatively fits TRBD1 or TRBD2 (5 bases each). The V and J ends lost 6 bases and 0 bases respectively, with 15 bases between them. Germline V gene sequence: CDR1 SNHLY, CDR2 FYNNEI. The CDR3 consists of 16 residues.

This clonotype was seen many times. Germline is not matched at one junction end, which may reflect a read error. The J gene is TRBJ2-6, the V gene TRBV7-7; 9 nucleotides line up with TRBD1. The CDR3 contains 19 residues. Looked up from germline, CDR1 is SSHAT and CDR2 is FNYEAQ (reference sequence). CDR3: CASSLANRDRVAGANVLTF. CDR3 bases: TGTGCTAGCAGCTTAGCGAACCGGGACAGGGTTGCGGGGGCCAACGTCCTGACTTTC.

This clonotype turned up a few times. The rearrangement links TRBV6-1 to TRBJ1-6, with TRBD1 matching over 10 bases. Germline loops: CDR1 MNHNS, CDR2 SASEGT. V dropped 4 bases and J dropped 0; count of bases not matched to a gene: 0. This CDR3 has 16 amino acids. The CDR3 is CASSGDRGSYNSPLHF. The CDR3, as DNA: TGTGCCAGCAGTGGGGACAGGGGCTCCTATAATTCACCCCTCCACTTT.

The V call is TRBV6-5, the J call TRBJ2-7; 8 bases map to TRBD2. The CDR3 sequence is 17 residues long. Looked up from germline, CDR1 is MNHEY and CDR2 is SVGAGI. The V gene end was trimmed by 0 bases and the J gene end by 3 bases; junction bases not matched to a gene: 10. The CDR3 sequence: CASSYSTWTSRNYEQYF. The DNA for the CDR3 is TGTGCCAGCAGTTACTCGACATGGACTAGCAGAAACTACGAGCAGTACTTC.

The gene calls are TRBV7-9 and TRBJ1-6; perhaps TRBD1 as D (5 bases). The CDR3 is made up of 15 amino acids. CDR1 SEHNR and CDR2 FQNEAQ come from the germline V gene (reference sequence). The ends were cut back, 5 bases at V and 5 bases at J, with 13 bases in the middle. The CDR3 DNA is TGTGCCAGCAGCCGGGACCGGACGAATAATTCACCCCTCCACTTT. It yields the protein CASSRDRTNNSPLHF.